What follows is one T cell receptor (beta chain) and its context. Its antigen is unidentified. These data originate in a study of T-cell memory formation after mild COVID-19. Findings and caveats of the study: Clones that got smaller from day 15 to 85 had even CD4/CD8, while clones growing later tipped toward CD4+. Pre-infection memory carried some responding clones, suggesting that cross-reactive memory joined.

In germline, CDR1 is SGHNT, CDR2 YYREEE (reference sequence). CDR3 length: 14 residues. The V end was cut by 4 bases, the J end by 6 bases, with 15 bases between. The TCR alpha and TCR beta cDNA libraries, bearing sample barcodes and UMIs, were generated by 5'RACE using constant-segment primers. TCRdb redid the calling of the 5' RACE reads with MiXCR, one entry per CDR3 protein. The table has 300,000 to 400,000 distinct CDR3 sequences, around 15% seen once. Material: PBMCs or a T cell subset sorted from them (not recorded which). This chain links TRBV5-4 with TRBJ2-3; either TRBD1 or TRBD2 may fit D (5 bases each). This sequence originates from a man aged 18 to 35 who had mild COVID-19 (a few samples of this study predate the infection). Cell type and time point are not known. The CDR3 nucleotides are TGTGCCAGCAGCGCCCGGGACCCAGAGGATACGCAGTATTTT. Residues: CASSARDPEDTQYF.